These T cell receptor beta chains were read from a single sample in a study of cytomegalovirus exposure and HLA in healthy donors. The protocol was immunoSEQ multiplex PCR, while the TCRdb copy is restricted to in-frame clones and leaves out a portion. The sample has 110,000 to 150,000 clones; about 75% are singletons. Sequenced: PBMCs. The receptor source for this set is a young woman in good health and CMV-seronegative. Each CDR3 is given without its conserved first and last residue. The order of the fields is V gene, J gene, CDR3 length, CDR3 protein.

>TRBV28|TRBJ2-7|12
ASTQGTFAYEQY
>TRBV5-4|TRBJ2-5|12
ASSGSGGKETQY
>TRBV29-1|TRBJ1-1|11
SVPRDSNTEAF
>TRBV25-1|TRBJ1-6|11
ASREGQYSPLH
>TRBV5-6|TRBJ2-3|11
ASSSGSTDTQY
>TRBV18|TRBJ2-3|13
ASSPPSLGGDTQY
>TRBV28|TRBJ1-1|13
ASSFGGAQRSEAF
>TRBV11-2|TRBJ2-7|14
ASSPRRTVFSYEQY
>TRBV6-1|TRBJ2-5|13
ASSSQRVLLETQY
>TRBV28|TRBJ1-2|11
ASSFQGQGGYT
>TRBV7-2|TRBJ2-3|13
ASSFQGSVTDTQY
>TRBV7-8|TRBJ2-7|14
ASSYHGLAGVGEQY
>TRBV5-4|TRBJ2-2|14
ASSPGQGRNTGELF
>TRBV20-1|NA|9
SALGLPGQF